These 9 T cell receptor beta chains were all obtained from the same sample, sequenced in a study of blood T cell repertoires in COVID-19. The repertoire was sequenced with immunoSEQ multiplex PCR; TCRdb's copy has only in-frame clones and lacks some. The sample includes 160,000 or so clones, around nine tenths seen only once; the top ten take about a sixth. Sequencing was carried out using peripheral blood. These receptors all stem from a man between 60 and 70 years old with active or convalescent COVID-19.

CDR3 sequence (DNA): TGTGCCAGCAGCATGGGGACAGGGGCTTGGACTTTCTTT. As protein: CASSMGTGAWTFF. The gene calls are TRBV27 and TRBJ1-1; 10 bases line up with TRBD1. CDR1 is MNHEY, CDR2 SMNVEV, per germline (reference sequence). The CDR3 covers 13 residues. Trimming cost V 6 bases and J 12 bases; bases outside gene matches: 10.

V usage is TRBV11-3 and J usage is TRBJ1-1; the D gene is possibly TRBD1 (6 bases). This CDR3 spans 14 amino acids. Germline V lookup: CDR1 SGHNT, CDR2 YENEEA. The V end was cut by 5 bases, the J end by 1 base, with 11 bases between. CDR3 coding DNA: TGTGCCAGCAGCCCCGCGGGGGCGAACACTGAAGCTTTCTTT. Protein product: CASSPAGANTEAFF. Combining the CDR3 with reference TRBV11-3 and TRBJ1-1 gives the whole variable domain EAGVVQSPRYKIIEKKQPVAFWCNPISGHNTLYWYLQNLGQGPELLIRYENEEAVDDSQLPKDRFSAERLKGVDSTLKIQPAELGDSAVYLCASSPAGANTEAFFGQGTRLTVV.

The gene calls are TRBV9 and TRBJ1-6; no reliable D call. Germline CDR1 and CDR2: SGDLS and YYNGEE. The CDR3 is 15 amino acids. Trimming took off 4 bases at V and 6 bases at J, with 14 bases between the two ends. The CDR3 DNA sequence: TGTGCCAGCAGCCCGAGTCCCGGGTCTAATTCACCCCTCCACTTT. Translation gives CASSPSPGSNSPLHF.

This chain uses TRBV2 with TRBJ1-2; TRBD1 might be the D (5 bases). CDR1 is SNHLY, CDR2 FYNNEI, per germline. The CDR3 is 10 amino acids. Trimming cost V 8 bases and J 8 bases, with 9 bases left between them. The CDR3 spells CASRGMGYTF. The CDR3 DNA follows: TGTGCCAGCCGGGGGATGGGCTACACCTTC.

The chain couples TRBV11-2 to TRBJ1-5; perhaps TRBD1 as D (6 bases). The CDR3 has 16 residues. Trimming removed 5 bases from V and 2 bases from J, with 16 bases in between. The germline V gene has CDR1 SGHAT and CDR2 FQNNGV. CDR3 amino acids: CASSPGAVVGNQPQHF. Written as DNA, the CDR3 is TGTGCCAGCAGCCCAGGGGCGGTCGTTGGCAATCAGCCCCAGCATTTT.

The rearrangement links TRBV7-9 to TRBJ1-4, with 12 positions matching TRBD1. V shed 5 bases and J 4 bases; nucleotides not matched to a gene: 11. The germline gives CDR1 SEHNR, CDR2 FQNEAQ (reference sequence). The CDR3 is made up of 18 amino acids. The CDR3: CASSPREGTGGRNEKLFF. CDR3 nucleotide sequence: TGTGCCAGCAGCCCTCGGGAGGGGACAGGGGGCCGTAATGAAAAACTGTTTTTT.

The chain links TRBV10-3 to TRBJ1-6; 10 positions match TRBD1. Trimming at V came to 10 bases and at J to 10 bases, leaving 7 bases not matched to a gene. Per germline, CDR1 ENHRY and CDR2 SYGVKD. This CDR3 has 13 amino acids. The CDR3 sequence is CATGTGERSPLHF. CDR3 nucleotides: TGTGCCACCGGGACAGGGGAGAGGTCACCCCTCCACTTT.

The chain recombines TRBV4-1 with TRBJ2-2; TRBD2 matches 12 bases. The CDR3 is made up of 17 amino acids. Per the germline V gene, CDR1 is MGHRA and CDR2 is YSYEKL. Unmatched junction bases numbered 9, after V lost 5 bases and J lost 5 bases. This CDR3 is CASSSTVGLAGTGELFF. The CDR3 DNA is TGCGCCAGCAGCTCAACGGTGGGACTAGCGGGTACCGGGGAGCTGTTTTTT.

The rearrangement joins TRBV9 to TRBJ1-1, with D unresolved. The CDR3 extends over 13 amino acids. The V gene's germline CDR1 is SGDLS and CDR2 YYNGEE. V lost 0 bases and J lost 0, with 3 bases in between. The CDR3 DNA is TGTGCCAGCAGCGTAGCTATGAACACTGAAGCTTTCTTT. Translated, it gives CASSVAMNTEAFF. Supplemented by reference TRBV9 and TRBJ1-1, the full variable domain reads DSGVTQTPKHLITATGQRVTLRCSPRSGDLSVYWYQQSLDQGLQFLIQYYNGEERAKGNILERFSAQQFPDLHSELNLSSLELGDSALYFCASSVAMNTEAFFGQGTRLTVV.